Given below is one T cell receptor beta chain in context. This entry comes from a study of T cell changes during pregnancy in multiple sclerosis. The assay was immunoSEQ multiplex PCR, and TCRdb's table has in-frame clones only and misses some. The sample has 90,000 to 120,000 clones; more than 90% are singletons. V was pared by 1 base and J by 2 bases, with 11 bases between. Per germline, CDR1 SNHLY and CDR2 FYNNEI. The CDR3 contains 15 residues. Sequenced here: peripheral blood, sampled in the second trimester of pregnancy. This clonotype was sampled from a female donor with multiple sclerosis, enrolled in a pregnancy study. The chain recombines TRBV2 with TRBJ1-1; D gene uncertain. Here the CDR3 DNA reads TGTGCCAGCAGTGAAGAGGTACGGGGAAACACTGAAGCTTTCTTT. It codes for CASSEEVRGNTEAFF. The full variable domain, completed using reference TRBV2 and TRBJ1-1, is EPEVTQTPSHQVTQMGQEVILRCVPISNHLYFYWYRQILGQKVEFLVSFYNNEISEKSEIFDDQFSVERPDGSNFTLKIRSTKLEDSAMYFCASSEEVRGNTEAFFGQGTRLTVV.